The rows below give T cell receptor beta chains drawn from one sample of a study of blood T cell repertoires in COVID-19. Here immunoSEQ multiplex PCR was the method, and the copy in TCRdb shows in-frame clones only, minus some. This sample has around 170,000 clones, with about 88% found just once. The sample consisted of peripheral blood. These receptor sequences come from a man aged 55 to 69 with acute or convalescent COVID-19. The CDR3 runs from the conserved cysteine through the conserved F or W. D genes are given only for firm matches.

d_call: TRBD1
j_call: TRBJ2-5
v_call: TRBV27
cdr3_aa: CASRQGVRETQYF

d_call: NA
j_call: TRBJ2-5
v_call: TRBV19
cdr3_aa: CASSFSQGGSETQYF

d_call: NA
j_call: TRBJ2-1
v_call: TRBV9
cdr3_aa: CASSPGSPGAYNEQFF

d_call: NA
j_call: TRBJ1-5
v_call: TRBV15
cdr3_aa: CAIGVNQPQHF

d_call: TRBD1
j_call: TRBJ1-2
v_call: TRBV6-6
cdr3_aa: CASSSSTGGDGYTF

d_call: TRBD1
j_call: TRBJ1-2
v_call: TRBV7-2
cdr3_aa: CASSLETGTGYYTF

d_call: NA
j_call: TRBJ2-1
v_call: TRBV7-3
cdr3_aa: CASSPKRQSYNEQFF

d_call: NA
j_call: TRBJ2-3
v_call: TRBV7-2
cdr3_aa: CASSFGGAPSDTQYF

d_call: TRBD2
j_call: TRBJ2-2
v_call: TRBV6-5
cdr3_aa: CASTLGLAGTGELFF

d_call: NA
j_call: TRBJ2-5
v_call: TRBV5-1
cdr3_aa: CASSTGNIGQETQYF

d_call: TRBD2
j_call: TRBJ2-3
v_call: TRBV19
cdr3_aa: CASSIPAGGGDTQYF

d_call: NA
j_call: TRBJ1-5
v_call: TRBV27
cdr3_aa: CASSWTAYNQPQHF

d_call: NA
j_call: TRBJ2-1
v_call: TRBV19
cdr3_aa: CASSTGGIGGNEQFF

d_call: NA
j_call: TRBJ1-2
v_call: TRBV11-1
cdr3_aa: CASSLGHGSYGYTF

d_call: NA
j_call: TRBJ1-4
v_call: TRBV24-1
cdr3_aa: CATSDTREKLFF

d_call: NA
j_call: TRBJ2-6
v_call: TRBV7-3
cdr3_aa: CASSPSTGANVLTF

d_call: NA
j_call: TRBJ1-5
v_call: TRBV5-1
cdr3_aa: CASSLGVGNNQPQHF

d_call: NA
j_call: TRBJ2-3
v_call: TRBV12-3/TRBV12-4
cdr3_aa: CASSLPWDTQYF

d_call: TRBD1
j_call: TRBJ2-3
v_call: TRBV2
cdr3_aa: CASRAGTGGTDTQYF

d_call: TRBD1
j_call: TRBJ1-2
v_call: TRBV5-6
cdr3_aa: CASRLGQGYGYTF

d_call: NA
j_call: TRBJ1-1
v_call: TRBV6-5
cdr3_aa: CASSYGTTGNTEAFF

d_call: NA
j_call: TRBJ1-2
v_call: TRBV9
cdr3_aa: CASSVDGRDSYGYTF